This T cell receptor (beta chain) derives from a study of cytomegalovirus exposure and HLA in healthy donors. Amplification used 60 Vbeta primers and 13 Jbeta primers. Only in-frame clones appear in the TCRdb table, and some are missing; sequencing was by immunoSEQ multiplex PCR. The sample carries around 140,000 clones, 70% to 90% recorded once. Whole-study results and caveats: Immune exposure information available was restricted to CMV serostatus. Reports indicated that the classifier achieved high specificity and sensitivity in diagnosing cytomegalovirus status. In a later analysis, a missense DCLRE1C variant was linked to TCR beta V- and J-gene trimming.

There are 13 residues in the CDR3. Germline CDR1 and CDR2: MNHEY and SMNVEV (reference sequence). The V end lost 7 bases, the J end lost 1 base, and 9 bases lay between the germline ends. For this clone: Its target is not known.

The receptor comes from a man in his forties or fifties in good health and CMV-seronegative. The sample consisted of PBMCs. The rearrangement joins TRBV27 to TRBJ2-3; no firm D call. CDR3 sequence: CASKQSGTDTQYF. DNA for the CDR3: TGTGCCAGCAAACAATCAGGCACAGATACGCAGTATTTT.